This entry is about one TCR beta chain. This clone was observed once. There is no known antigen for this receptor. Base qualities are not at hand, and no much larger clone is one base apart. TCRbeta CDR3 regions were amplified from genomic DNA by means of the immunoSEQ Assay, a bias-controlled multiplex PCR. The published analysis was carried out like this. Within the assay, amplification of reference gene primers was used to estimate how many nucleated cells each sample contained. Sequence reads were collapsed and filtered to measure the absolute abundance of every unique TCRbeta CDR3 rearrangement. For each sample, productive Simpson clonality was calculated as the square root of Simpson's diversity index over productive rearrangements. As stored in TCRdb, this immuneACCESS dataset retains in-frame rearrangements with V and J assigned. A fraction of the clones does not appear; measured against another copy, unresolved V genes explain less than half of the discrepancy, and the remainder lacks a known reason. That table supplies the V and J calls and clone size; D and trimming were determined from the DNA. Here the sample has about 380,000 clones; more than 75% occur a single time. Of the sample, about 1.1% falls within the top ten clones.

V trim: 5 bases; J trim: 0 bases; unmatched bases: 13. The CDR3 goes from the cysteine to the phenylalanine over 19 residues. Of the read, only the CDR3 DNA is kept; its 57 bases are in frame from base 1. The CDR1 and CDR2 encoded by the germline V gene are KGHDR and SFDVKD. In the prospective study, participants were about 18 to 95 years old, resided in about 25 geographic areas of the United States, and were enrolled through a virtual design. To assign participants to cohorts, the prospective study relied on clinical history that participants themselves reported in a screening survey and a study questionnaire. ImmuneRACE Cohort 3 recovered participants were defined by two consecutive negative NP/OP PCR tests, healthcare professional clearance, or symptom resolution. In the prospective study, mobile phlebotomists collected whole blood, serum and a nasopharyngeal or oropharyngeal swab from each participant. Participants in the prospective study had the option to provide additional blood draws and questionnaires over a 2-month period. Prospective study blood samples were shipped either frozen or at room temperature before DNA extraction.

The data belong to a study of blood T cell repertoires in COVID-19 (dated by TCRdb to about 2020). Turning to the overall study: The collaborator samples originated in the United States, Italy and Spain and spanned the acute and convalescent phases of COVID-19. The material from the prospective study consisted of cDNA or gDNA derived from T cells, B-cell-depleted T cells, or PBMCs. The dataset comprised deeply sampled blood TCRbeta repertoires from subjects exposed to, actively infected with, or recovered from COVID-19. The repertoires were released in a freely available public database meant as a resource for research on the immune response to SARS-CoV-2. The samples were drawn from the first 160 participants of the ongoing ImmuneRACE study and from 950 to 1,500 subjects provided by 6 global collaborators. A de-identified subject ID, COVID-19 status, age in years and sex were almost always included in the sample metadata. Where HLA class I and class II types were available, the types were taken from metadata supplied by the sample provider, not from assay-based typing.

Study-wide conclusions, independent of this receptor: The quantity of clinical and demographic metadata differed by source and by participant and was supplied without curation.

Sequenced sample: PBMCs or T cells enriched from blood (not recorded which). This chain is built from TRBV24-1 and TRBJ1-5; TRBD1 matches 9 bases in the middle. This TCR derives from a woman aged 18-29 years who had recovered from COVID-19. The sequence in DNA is TGTGCCACCAGTGGGGGCCGGGACAGGGATAGGCATAGCAATCAGCCCCAGCATTTT. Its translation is CATSGGRDRDRHSNQPQHF.